This T cell receptor beta chain was retrieved from a study of blood T cell repertoires in COVID-19. With 2 bases removed from V and 4 bases from J, the gap between germline ends came to 7 bases. This CDR3 region has 13 residues. The germline CDR1 and CDR2 sequences are SGHNT and YYREEE (reference sequence). The age range of participants was about 18 to 95 years, with residence in 20 to 25 US areas. Cohort allocation depended upon clinical history that participants reported. In the authors' methods: Reference gene primer amplification yielded estimated nucleated cell counts. Clones were sequenced by immunoSEQ multiplex PCR, and TCRdb holds only the in-frame ones, with some missing. That table furnishes V, J and clone size, whereas the DNA furnished D and trimming. The sample carries roughly 300,000 clones, 87% recorded once.

Sequencing was done on a sample of PBMCs or T cells enriched from blood (not recorded which). The clonotype originates from a woman in her twenties or thirties who had recovered from COVID-19. The chain has TRBV5-4 and TRBJ1-3; weak D call: TRBD1 (6 bases). The CDR3 DNA reads as TGTGCCAGCAGCTTTCAGGGGGGAAACACCATATATTTT. It translates to CASSFQGGNTIYF.